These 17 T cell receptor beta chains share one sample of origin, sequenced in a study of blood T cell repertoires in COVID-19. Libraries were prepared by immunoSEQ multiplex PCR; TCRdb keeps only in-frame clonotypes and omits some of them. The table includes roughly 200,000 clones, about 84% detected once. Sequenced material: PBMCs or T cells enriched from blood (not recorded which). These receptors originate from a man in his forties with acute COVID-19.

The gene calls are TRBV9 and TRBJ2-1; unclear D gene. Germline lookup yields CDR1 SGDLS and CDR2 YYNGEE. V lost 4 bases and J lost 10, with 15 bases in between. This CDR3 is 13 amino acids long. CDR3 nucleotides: TGTGCCAGCAGCCCAAAGCTGGTGCTAGAGCAGTTCTTC. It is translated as CASSPKLVLEQFF.

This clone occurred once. The CDR3 loop is CASSLVTSGSNEQFF. The CDR3, as DNA: TGTGCCAGCAGCTTGGTCACTAGCGGGAGTAATGAGCAGTTCTTC. The V and J genes are TRBV7-9 and TRBJ2-1, with 11 nucleotides matching TRBD2. V dropped 3 bases and J dropped 7; count of bases not matched to a gene: 5. The V gene's germline CDR1 is SEHNR and CDR2 FQNEAQ (reference sequence). The CDR3 contains 15 residues.

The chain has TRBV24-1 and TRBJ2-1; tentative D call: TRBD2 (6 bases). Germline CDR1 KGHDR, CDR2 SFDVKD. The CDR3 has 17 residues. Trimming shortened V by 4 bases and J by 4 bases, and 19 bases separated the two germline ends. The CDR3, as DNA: TGTGCCACCAGTGAGCACACCTTGGCGGGACCTTACAATGAGCAGTTCTTC. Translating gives CATSEHTLAGPYNEQFF.

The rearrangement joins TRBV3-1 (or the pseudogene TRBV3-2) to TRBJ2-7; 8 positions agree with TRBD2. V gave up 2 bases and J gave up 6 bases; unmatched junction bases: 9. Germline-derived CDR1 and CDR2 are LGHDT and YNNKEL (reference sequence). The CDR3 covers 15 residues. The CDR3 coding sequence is TGTGCCAGCAGCCAACTAACCGGGACTAGAGCCGAGCAGTACTTC. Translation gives CASSQLTGTRAEQYF.

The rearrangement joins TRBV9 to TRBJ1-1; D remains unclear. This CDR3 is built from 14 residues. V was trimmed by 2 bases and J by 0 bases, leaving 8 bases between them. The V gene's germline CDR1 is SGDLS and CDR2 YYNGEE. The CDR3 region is CASSVRGMNTEAFF. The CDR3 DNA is TGTGCCAGCAGCGTGCGAGGGATGAACACTGAAGCTTTCTTT. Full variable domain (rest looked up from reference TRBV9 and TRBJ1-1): DSGVTQTPKHLITATGQRVTLRCSPRSGDLSVYWYQQSLDQGLQFLIQYYNGEERAKGNILERFSAQQFPDLHSELNLSSLELGDSALYFCASSVRGMNTEAFFGQGTRLTVV.

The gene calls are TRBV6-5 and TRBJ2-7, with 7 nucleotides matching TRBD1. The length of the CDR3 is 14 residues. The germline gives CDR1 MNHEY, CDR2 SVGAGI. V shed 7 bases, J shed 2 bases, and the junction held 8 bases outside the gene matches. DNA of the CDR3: TGTGCCAGCAAGCCAGACAGGGCCACCTACGAGCAGTACTTC. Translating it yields CASKPDRATYEQYF.

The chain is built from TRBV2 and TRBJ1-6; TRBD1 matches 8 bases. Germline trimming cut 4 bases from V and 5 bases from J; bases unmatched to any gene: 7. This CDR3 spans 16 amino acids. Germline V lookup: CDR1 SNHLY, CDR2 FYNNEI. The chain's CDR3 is CASSAGAGGNNSPLHF. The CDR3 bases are TGTGCCAGCAGTGCCGGGGCAGGGGGCAATAATTCACCCCTCCACTTT.

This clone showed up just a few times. CDR3 residues: CASSLGGEGTLHF. In DNA, the CDR3 is TGCGCCAGCAGCTTGGGGGGAGAAGGGACCCTCCACTTT. The chain combines TRBV5-1 with TRBJ1-6; no firm D call. V lost 0 bases, J lost 14 bases, and 12 bases lay in between. This CDR3 region has 13 residues. Germline CDR1 reads SGHRS; CDR2 reads YFSETQ.

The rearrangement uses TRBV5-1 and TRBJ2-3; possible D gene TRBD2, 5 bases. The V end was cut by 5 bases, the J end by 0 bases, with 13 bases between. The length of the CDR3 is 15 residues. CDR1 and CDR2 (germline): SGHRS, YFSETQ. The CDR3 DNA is TGCGCCAGCAGGGCGGGTCTCTTTAGCACAGATACGCAGTATTTT. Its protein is CASRAGLFSTDTQYF.

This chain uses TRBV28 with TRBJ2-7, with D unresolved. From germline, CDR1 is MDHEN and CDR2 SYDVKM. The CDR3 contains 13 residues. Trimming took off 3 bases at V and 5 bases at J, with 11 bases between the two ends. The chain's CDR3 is CASSLGLRNEQYF. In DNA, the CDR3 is TGTGCCAGCAGTTTGGGCCTTCGGAACGAGCAGTACTTC.

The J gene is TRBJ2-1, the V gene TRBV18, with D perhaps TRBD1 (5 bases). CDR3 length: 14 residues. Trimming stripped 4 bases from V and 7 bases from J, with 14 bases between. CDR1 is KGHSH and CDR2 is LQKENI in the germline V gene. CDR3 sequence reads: CASSRSAGWNEQFF. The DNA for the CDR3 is TGTGCCAGCTCACGTTCCGCAGGGTGGAATGAGCAGTTCTTC.

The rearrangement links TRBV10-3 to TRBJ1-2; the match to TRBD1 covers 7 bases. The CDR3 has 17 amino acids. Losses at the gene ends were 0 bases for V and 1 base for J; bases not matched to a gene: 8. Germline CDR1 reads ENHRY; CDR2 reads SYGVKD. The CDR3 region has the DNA TGTGCCATCAGTGAGTCGAGTCAGGGGGTACTTAACTATGGCTACACCTTC. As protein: CAISESSQGVLNYGYTF.

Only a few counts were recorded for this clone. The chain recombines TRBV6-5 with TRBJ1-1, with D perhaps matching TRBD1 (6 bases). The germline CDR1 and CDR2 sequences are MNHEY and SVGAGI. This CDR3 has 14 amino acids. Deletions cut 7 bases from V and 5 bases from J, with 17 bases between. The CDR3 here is CASNQDSLATEAFF. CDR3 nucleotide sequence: TGTGCCAGCAACCAGGACAGTTTAGCTACTGAAGCTTTCTTT.

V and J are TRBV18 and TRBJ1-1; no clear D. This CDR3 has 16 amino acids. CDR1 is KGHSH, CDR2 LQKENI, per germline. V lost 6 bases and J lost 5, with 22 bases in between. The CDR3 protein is CASSQTSAAAETEAFF. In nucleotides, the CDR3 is TGTGCCAGCTCTCAAACGTCGGCCGCCGCGGAGACTGAAGCTTTCTTT.

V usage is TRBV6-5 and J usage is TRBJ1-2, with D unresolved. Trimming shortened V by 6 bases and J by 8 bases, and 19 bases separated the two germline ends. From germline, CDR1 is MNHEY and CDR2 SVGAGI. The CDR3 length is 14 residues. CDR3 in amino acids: CASRRPGRGMGYTF. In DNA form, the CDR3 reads TGTGCCAGCAGGCGACCGGGTCGGGGAATGGGCTACACCTTC.

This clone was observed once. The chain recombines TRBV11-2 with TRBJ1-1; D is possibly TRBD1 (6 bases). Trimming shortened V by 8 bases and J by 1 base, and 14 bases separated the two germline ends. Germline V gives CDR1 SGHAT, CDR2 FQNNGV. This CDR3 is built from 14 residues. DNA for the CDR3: TGTGCCAGCTTTAGGGGGGGGCAGAACACTGAAGCTTTCTTT. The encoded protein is CASFRGGQNTEAFF.

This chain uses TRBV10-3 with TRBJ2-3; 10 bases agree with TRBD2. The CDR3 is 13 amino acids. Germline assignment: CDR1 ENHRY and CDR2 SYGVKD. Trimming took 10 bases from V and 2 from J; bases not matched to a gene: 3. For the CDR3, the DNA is TGTGCCACCGGGACTAGCGACACAGATACGCAGTATTTT. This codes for CATGTSDTDTQYF.